These T cell receptor beta chains were read from a single sample in a study of CD8 T cells in ankylosing spondylitis. TCRdb re-called the 5' RACE reads with MiXCR, one entry per CDR3 protein. The table includes fewer than 50,000 distinct CDR3 sequences, 9.5% to 12% detected once. The material sequenced was blood, either unsorted or a sorted T cell fraction (not recorded which). The receptors shown here come from a male donor with ankylosing spondylitis or in good health (not recorded which). The CDR3 runs from the conserved cysteine through the conserved F or W. D genes are given only for firm matches. The size field is filled for only some rows; it gives once, few, many or a size class.

clone size	J gene	V gene	D gene	CDR3 DNA	CDR3 protein
many	TRBJ2-6	TRBV5-1	TRBD1	TGCGCCAGCAGTCGACAGGGTGATAGGCCTGGGGCCAACGTCCTGACTTTC	CASSRQGDRPGANVLTF
many	TRBJ1-1	TRBV19	TRBD1	TGTGCCAGTTTTCTAGCTACAGGGGGCGCTTTGACTGAAGCTTTCTTT	CASFLATGGALTEAFF
many	TRBJ1-1	TRBV18	TRBD1	TGTGCCAGCTCACCAGAGGGACAGGGAACCGAAGCTTTCTTT	CASSPEGQGTEAFF
many	TRBJ2-3	TRBV20-1	.	TGCAGTGCGGCCCCCTTACTGCGGGGCACAGATACGCAGTATTTT	CSAAPLLRGTDTQYF
many	TRBJ2-7	TRBV12-3/TRBV12-4	TRBD1	TGTGCCAGCAGCCTCGACAGGGGGCACTCCTACGAGCAGTACTTC	CASSLDRGHSYEQYF
many	TRBJ1-1	TRBV5-1	TRBD1	TGCGCCAGCAGCTCGGACAGGGGAAGGATCACTGAAGCTTTCTTT	CASSSDRGRITEAFF
few	TRBJ2-1	TRBV4-1	.	TGCGCCAGCAGCCAAGTAGCACAGCTCAACAATGAGCAGTTCTTC	CASSQVAQLNNEQFF
.	TRBJ2-1	TRBV12-2	.	TGTGCAAGTCGCTTACTGACAGGGCTCTCCCACAATGAGCAGTTCTTC	CASRLLTGLSHNEQFF
many	TRBJ1-1	TRBV3-1	.	TGTGCCAGCAGCCAGACGGTGAACACTGAAGCTTTCTTT	CASSQTVNTEAFF
many	TRBJ2-7	TRBV4-1	.	TGCGCCAGCAGCCAGAAGGACACGGTCAACGAGCAGTACTTC	CASSQKDTVNEQYF
few	TRBJ2-7	TRBV4-2	TRBD2	TGTGCCAGCAGCCAGTTTAGCGGGCAGATCTACGAGCAGTACTTC	CASSQFSGQIYEQYF
many	TRBJ1-6	TRBV29-1	.	TGCAGCGCCGGGGAGCAGATTAATTCACCCCTCCACTTT	CSAGEQINSPLHF
.	TRBJ2-3	TRBV7-9	TRBD1	TGTGCCAGCACTGTACAGGGGAGTACAGATACGCAGTATTTT	CASTVQGSTDTQYF
few	TRBJ2-7	TRBV6-1	.	TGTGCCAGCAGCCGACCCGGGACCCTAGATTACGAGCAGTACTTC	CASSRPGTLDYEQYF
many	TRBJ2-5	TRBV10-3	TRBD1	TGTGCCATCAGTGGGGGGACAGGTGCGCAAGAGACCCAGTACTTC	CAISGGTGAQETQYF
.	TRBJ2-3	TRBV7-2	.	TGTGCCAGCAGCTTAGACAGAACCACAGATACGCAGTATTTT	CASSLDRTTDTQYF
many	TRBJ2-2	TRBV6-1	.	TGTGCCAGCAGTGCAGGCCGCGCCGGGGAGCTGTTTTTT	CASSAGRAGELFF
many	TRBJ2-5	TRBV29-1	.	TGCAGCGTTGACAGCCGCCAGACCCAGTACTTC	CSVDSRQTQYF
many	TRBJ2-2	TRBV5-6	.	TGTGCCAGCAGTATGACGGGACAGAACACCGGGGAGCTGTTTTTT	CASSMTGQNTGELFF
few	TRBJ2-5	TRBV29-1	TRBD2	TGCAGCGCCCACGCGGGGGAAGAGACCCAGTACTTC	CSAHAGEETQYF
many	TRBJ2-5	TRBV7-8	.	TGTGCCAGCACCCCCCGACCACTCTGGAAGACCCAGTACTTC	CASTPRPLWKTQYF
few	TRBJ2-1	TRBV11-2	TRBD2	TGTGCCAGCAGCTTAGAGGGACTAGCGGGGTGGAATGAGCAGTTCTTC	CASSLEGLAGWNEQFF